This TCR beta chain was identified in a study of blood T cell repertoires in COVID-19. The CDR3 is made up of 13 amino acids. Germline CDR1 SGHRS, CDR2 YFSETQ. V shed 3 bases and J shed 2 bases, with 8 bases lying between them. This clone was counted a single time. Sequenced by immunoSEQ multiplex PCR; TCRdb stores in-frame clones only, minus some. This table has about 300,000 clones, roughly 90% appearing once. The source of this sequence is a young man with active or convalescent COVID-19. The rearrangement joins TRBV5-1 to TRBJ1-2; D unclear. The sequencing input was peripheral blood. DNA of the CDR3: TGCGCCAGCAGCTCAACTTTGAACTATGGCTACACCTTC. Translating gives CASSSTLNYGYTF.